This record covers a single T cell receptor (beta chain). Its target is not known. Sequencing used immunoSEQ multiplex PCR; TCRdb keeps in-frame clones, though not all of them. The table shows 150,000 to 200,000 clones, with 90% to 95% occurring only once. V lost 2 bases to trimming and J lost 5 bases, with 18 bases between them. The CDR3 sequence is 17 residues long. CDR1 and CDR2 (germline): ENHRY, SYGVKD. The sample is drawn from a study of T cell responses to AZD1222 COVID-19 vaccine. Whole-study results and caveats: The number of AZD1222 recipients seropositive at baseline was only five to seven. Spike-specific TCR breadth and depth were elevated following two AZD1222 doses. Donors were chiefly white British, with a greater number of females, and clonal diversity was perhaps underestimated. Of spike-specific TCRs, nearly half reportedly target regions left unmutated in variants.

The clonotype was recovered from an adult in good health. The chain joins TRBV10-3 to TRBJ1-4, with a weak D call TRBD1 (5 bases). The sample here was peripheral blood, taken on day 0 of AZD1222 vaccination. For the CDR3, the DNA is TGTGCCATCAGTGAGCGACATACCGGGACGGAAAATGAAAAACTGTTTTTT. Translation gives CAISERHTGTENEKLFF.